The T cell receptor beta chain under discussion was sequenced for a study of blood T cells in healthy people across ages. Study-level results: The study could not conclusively compare naive and antigen-experienced cells, given its unsorted PBMCs. Higher diversity and more naive CD4+ cells were features of long-lived donors, compared to aged donors.

Germline CDR1 and CDR2: MDHEN and SYDVKM. V lost 5 bases to trimming and J lost 3 bases, with 11 bases between them. The length of the CDR3 is 13 residues. Through a sample-barcoded 5' primer and a J-beta primer mix, a second PCR was run for about 6 to 11 cycles. TCRdb re-analysed the 5' RACE reads in MiXCR, keeping a single row per CDR3 protein. The sample records 760,000 or so distinct CDR3 sequences, approximately 25% being singletons. This clonotype was picked up a small number of times. The antigen remains undetermined. The data were also submitted as part of a second study, on T cells of mothers and their children. That paper states: Reads recorded for TCR beta CDR3 numbered over 9.5 million per mother and roughly 2.7 million per child.

This rearrangement joins TRBV28 to TRBJ2-7, with unresolved D. The TCR comes from a boy between 5 and 17 years old in good health. The sequencing sample was made of blood. CDR3 amino acids: CASSETESYEQYF. In DNA form, the CDR3 reads TGTGCCAGCAGTGAGACCGAGAGCTACGAGCAGTACTTC.